The rows below give T cell receptor beta chains drawn from one sample of a study of blood T cell repertoires in COVID-19. Assay: immunoSEQ multiplex PCR; the TCRdb copy retains only in-frame clones and omits some. Here the sample spans approximately 300,000 clones, about 93% being singletons. Material: peripheral blood. The source is a woman between 25 and 40 years old with COVID-19, enrolled during active disease. Both conserved end residues are part of each CDR3. The order of the fields is clone size, V gene, D gene, J gene, CDR3 protein, CDR3 DNA. D genes are given only for firm matches. A row's size may be missing; if present it is once, few, many or a size class.

-	TRBV19	TRBD2	TRBJ2-3	CASSMVLAGVGTDTQYF	TGTGCCAGTAGTATGGTTCTAGCGGGAGTCGGCACAGATACGCAGTATTTT
-	TRBV5-6	TRBD1	TRBJ1-6	CASSGRQGAYSPLHF	TGTGCCAGCAGCGGACGACAGGGGGCATATTCACCCCTCCACTTT
-	TRBV28	-	TRBJ2-5	CASSPWAGETQYF	TGTGCCAGCAGTCCCTGGGCAGGGGAGACCCAGTACTTC
-	TRBV3-1/TRBV3-2	TRBD1	TRBJ1-3	CASSQGQAPGNTIYF	TGTGCCAGCAGCCAGGGACAGGCCCCTGGAAACACCATATATTTT
once	TRBV24-1	-	TRBJ1-5	CATSGAQTDFSNQPQHF	TGTGCCACCAGTGGCGCTCAGACAGATTTTAGCAATCAGCCCCAGCATTTT
-	TRBV12-5	-	TRBJ1-2	CASGLVIRGINYGYTF	TGTGCTAGTGGTTTGGTGATCAGGGGCATTAACTATGGCTACACCTTC
few	TRBV19	-	TRBJ1-5	CASSKAGLLSNQPQHF	TGTGCCAGTAGTAAGGCGGGGCTTCTAAGCAATCAGCCCCAGCATTTT
-	TRBV7-2	-	TRBJ1-3	CASSLVGSSGNTIYF	TGTGCCAGCAGCTTAGTTGGGAGCTCTGGAAACACCATATATTTT
once	TRBV5-4	-	TRBJ1-4	CASSASLGAGEKLFF	TGTGCCAGCAGCGCTTCACTCGGAGCTGGCGAAAAACTGTTTTTT
-	TRBV7-9	-	TRBJ2-2	CATTPGQNTGELFF	TGTGCTACTACACCCGGACAGAACACCGGGGAGCTGTTTTTT
-	TRBV10-2	-	TRBJ1-4	CASSEGQPATNEKLFF	TGCGCCAGCAGTGAGGGACAGCCTGCAACTAATGAAAAACTGTTTTTT
-	TRBV19	TRBD1	TRBJ2-7	CARASDRDDTYEQYF	TGTGCCAGAGCCTCAGACAGGGATGATACCTACGAGCAGTACTTC
-	TRBV7-3	-	TRBJ1-1	CASSLTRRTEAFF	TGTGCCAGCAGCTTAACAAGGAGGACTGAAGCTTTCTTT
-	TRBV30	-	TRBJ2-3	CACLGSTSTDTQYF	TGTGCCTGCCTAGGTTCCACTAGCACAGATACGCAGTATTTT
-	TRBV7-8	TRBD1	TRBJ1-5	CASSTIAWADRVNQGNQPQHF	TGTGCCAGCAGCACTATTGCCTGGGCGGACAGGGTAAACCAAGGGAATCAGCCCCAGCATTTT
-	TRBV6-5	-	TRBJ2-7	CASMRDFSSYEQYF	TGTGCCAGCATGAGGGACTTTAGCTCCTACGAGCAGTACTTC
-	TRBV15	TRBD2	TRBJ2-3	CATARGRGVDTQYF	TGTGCCACCGCCCGCGGGAGGGGGGTAGATACGCAGTATTTT
once	TRBV9	-	TRBJ2-1	CASSVVPSSYNEQFF	TGTGCCAGCAGCGTAGTTCCTAGCTCCTACAATGAGCAGTTCTTC
-	TRBV5-6	-	TRBJ2-4	CASSRQGVKNIQYF	TGTGCCAGCAGCCGGCAGGGTGTTAAGAACATTCAGTACTTC
-	TRBV5-1	TRBD2	TRBJ2-3	CASSLGGRETDTQYF	TGCGCCAGCAGCTTGGGCGGGAGGGAAACGGATACGCAGTATTTT
-	TRBV3-1/TRBV3-2	-	TRBJ2-3	CASSQPSEGTDTQYF	TGTGCCAGCAGCCAACCCTCCGAGGGCACAGATACGCAGTATTTT
-	TRBV19	-	TRBJ1-1	CASSPEGGTEAFF	TGTGCCAGTAGTCCCGAAGGGGGCACTGAAGCTTTCTTT
-	TRBV5-4	TRBD2	TRBJ2-3	CASSHPRREEGTDTQYF	TGTGCCAGCAGCCATCCCCGTCGGGAGGAGGGCACAGATACGCAGTATTTT
once	TRBV5-5	TRBD1	TRBJ1-6	CASSLEQGIRNSPLHF	TGTGCCAGCAGCTTGGAACAGGGGATAAGGAATTCACCCCTCCACTTT
-	TRBV5-8	TRBD1	TRBJ2-7	CASSTLDRDLLEQYF	TGTGCCAGCAGCACCTTGGACAGGGATCTTCTCGAGCAGTACTTC
-	TRBV19	TRBD1	TRBJ2-2	CASSRQGGTGELFF	TGTGCCAGTAGTAGACAGGGCGGCACCGGGGAGCTGTTTTTT
-	TRBV5-1	-	TRBJ2-7	CASSLVVGSGEQYF	TGCGCCAGCAGCTTGGTTGTGGGGTCGGGAGAGCAGTACTTC
-	TRBV27	-	TRBJ2-1	CASSLSGARGEQFF	TGTGCCAGCAGTTTAAGCGGGGCCAGGGGTGAGCAGTTCTTC
-	TRBV24-1	TRBD1	TRBJ2-1	CATSDPQDRYNEQFF	TGTGCCACCAGTGATCCGCAGGACAGGTACAATGAGCAGTTCTTC
few	TRBV24-1	-	TRBJ1-1	CATRGAVQNTEAFF	TGTGCCACCAGGGGGGCCGTTCAGAACACTGAAGCTTTCTTT
-	TRBV30	-	TRBJ1-1	CAWIEGSAFF	TGTGCCTGGATTGAGGGATCAGCTTTCTTT
-	TRBV6-2/TRBV6-3	TRBD1	TRBJ1-2	CASSFAGTGPYGYTF	TGTGCCAGCAGTTTCGCCGGGACAGGGCCCTATGGCTACACCTTC
-	TRBV4-2	TRBD1	TRBJ1-5	CASSHSQGARNQPQHF	TGTGCCAGCAGCCACTCACAGGGGGCGAGAAATCAGCCCCAGCATTTT
-	TRBV6-6	-	TRBJ2-1	CASSESGNEQFF	TGTGCCAGCAGCGAGAGCGGGAATGAGCAGTTCTTC
-	TRBV7-3	TRBD2	TRBJ2-3	CASSLAAGKSTDTQYF	TGTGCCAGCAGCTTAGCAGCGGGGAAAAGCACAGATACGCAGTATTTT
-	TRBV5-1	TRBD2	TRBJ2-1	CASSLGGSGRFNEQFF	TGCGCCAGCAGCTTGGGTGGTAGCGGGAGATTCAATGAGCAGTTCTTC
-	TRBV7-9	-	TRBJ1-3	CASSLGGRRNTIYF	TGTGCCAGCAGCTTAGGGGGCCGGAGAAACACCATATATTTT
-	TRBV4-1	TRBD2	TRBJ2-3	CASSHFSGRATDTQYF	TGCGCCAGCAGCCACTTTAGCGGGAGGGCCACAGATACGCAGTATTTT
-	TRBV28	-	TRBJ2-1	CATTDSAWHEQFF	TGTGCCACGACGGACTCGGCGTGGCATGAGCAGTTCTTC
-	TRBV30	TRBD1	TRBJ2-6	CAWSVTGAGANVLTF	TGTGCCTGGAGTGTAACAGGGGCTGGGGCCAACGTCCTGACTTTC
-	TRBV28	TRBD1	TRBJ1-5	CASSFSQGNQPQHF	TGTGCCAGCAGTTTCTCACAGGGGAATCAGCCCCAGCATTTT
-	TRBV2	-	TRBJ2-5	CASSGNEAYQETQYF	TGTGCCAGCAGCGGAAACGAGGCGTACCAAGAGACCCAGTACTTC
once	TRBV30	-	TRBJ2-1	CAWSVFRGNEQFF	TGTGCCTGGAGTGTCTTCCGGGGAAATGAGCAGTTCTTC
-	TRBV3-1/TRBV3-2	TRBD1	TRBJ1-2	CASSHGTVAYGYTF	TGTGCCAGCAGCCACGGGACAGTCGCTTATGGCTACACCTTC
once	TRBV19	-	TRBJ1-2	CASSIGNDRRLNYGYTF	TGTGCCAGTAGTATAGGGAACGACAGAAGACTTAACTATGGCTACACCTTC
-	TRBV7-2	-	TRBJ1-2	CASSLGHGLYGYTF	TGTGCCAGCAGCTTAGGGCACGGACTCTATGGCTACACCTTC
-	TRBV5-1	TRBD2	TRBJ2-5	CASRLSSGRSRETQYF	TGCGCCAGCAGACTTTCTAGCGGGAGGTCCCGCGAGACCCAGTACTTC
-	TRBV28	TRBD1	TRBJ1-1	CASRAGGTEAFF	TGTGCCAGCAGGGCAGGGGGGACTGAAGCTTTCTTT